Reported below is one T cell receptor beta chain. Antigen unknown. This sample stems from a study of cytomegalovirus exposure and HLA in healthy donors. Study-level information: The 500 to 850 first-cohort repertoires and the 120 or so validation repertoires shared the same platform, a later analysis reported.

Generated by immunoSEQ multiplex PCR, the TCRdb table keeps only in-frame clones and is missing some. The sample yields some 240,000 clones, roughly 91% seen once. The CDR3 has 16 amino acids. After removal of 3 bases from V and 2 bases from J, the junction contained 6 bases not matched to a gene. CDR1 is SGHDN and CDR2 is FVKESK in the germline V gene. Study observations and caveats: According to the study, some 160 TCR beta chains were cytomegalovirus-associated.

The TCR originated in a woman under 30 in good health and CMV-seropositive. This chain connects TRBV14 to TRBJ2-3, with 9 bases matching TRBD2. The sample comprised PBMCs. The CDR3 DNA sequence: TGTGCCAGCAGCCAGACTAGACTAGCGGTCACAGATACGCAGTATTTT. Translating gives CASSQTRLAVTDTQYF.